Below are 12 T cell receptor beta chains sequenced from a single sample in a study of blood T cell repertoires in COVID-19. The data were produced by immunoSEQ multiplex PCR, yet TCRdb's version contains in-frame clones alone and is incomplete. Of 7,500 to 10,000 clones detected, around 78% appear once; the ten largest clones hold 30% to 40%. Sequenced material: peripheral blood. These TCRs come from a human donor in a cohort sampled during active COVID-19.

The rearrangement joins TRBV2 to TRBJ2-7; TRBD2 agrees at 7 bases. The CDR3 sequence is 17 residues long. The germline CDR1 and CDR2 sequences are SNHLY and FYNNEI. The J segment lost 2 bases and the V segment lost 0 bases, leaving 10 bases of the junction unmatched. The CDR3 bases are TGTGCCAGCAGTGAAGCGCTTCGGGCGGGGGAGACCTACGAGCAGTACTTC. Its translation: CASSEALRAGETYEQYF.

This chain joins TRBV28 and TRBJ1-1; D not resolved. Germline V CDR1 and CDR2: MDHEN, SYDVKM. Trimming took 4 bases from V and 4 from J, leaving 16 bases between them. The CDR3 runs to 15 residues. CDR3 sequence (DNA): TGTGCCAGCAGTTCACAAGCGGGTGTTGGCACTGAAGCTTTCTTT. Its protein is CASSSQAGVGTEAFF.

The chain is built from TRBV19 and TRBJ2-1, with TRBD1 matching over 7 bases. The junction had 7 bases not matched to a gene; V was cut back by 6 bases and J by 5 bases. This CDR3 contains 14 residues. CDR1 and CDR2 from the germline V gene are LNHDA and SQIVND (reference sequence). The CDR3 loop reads CASRLQGQNNEQFF. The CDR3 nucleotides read TGTGCCAGTAGGCTACAGGGACAGAACAATGAGCAGTTCTTC.

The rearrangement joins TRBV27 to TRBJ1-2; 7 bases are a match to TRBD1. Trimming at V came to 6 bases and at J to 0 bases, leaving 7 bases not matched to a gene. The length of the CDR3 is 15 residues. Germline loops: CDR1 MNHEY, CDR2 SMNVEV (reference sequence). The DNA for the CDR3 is TGTGCCAGCAGGGCATTCGACAGGGCTAACTATGGCTACACCTTC. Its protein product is CASRAFDRANYGYTF.

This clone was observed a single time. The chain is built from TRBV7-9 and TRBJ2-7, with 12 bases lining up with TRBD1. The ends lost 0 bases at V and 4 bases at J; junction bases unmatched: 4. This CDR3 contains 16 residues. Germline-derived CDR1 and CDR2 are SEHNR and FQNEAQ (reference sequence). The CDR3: CASSLAPGQGAYEQYF. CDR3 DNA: TGTGCCAGCAGCTTAGCCCCGGGACAGGGGGCTTACGAGCAGTACTTC.

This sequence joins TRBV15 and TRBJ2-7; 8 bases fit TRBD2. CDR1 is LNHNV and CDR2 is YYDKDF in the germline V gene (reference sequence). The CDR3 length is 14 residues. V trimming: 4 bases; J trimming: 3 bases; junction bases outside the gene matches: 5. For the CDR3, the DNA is TGTGCCACCAGCACTGAGCGGGGGAGCTACGAGCAGTACTTC. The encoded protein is CATSTERGSYEQYF.

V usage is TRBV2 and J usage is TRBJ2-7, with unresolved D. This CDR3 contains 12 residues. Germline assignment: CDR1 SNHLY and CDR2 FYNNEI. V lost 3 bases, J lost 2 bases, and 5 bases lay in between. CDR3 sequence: CASSEQTYEQYF. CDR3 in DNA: TGTGCCAGCAGTGAGCAGACCTACGAGCAGTACTTC. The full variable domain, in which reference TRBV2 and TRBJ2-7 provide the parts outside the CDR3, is EPEVTQTPSHQVTQMGQEVILRCVPISNHLYFYWYRQILGQKVEFLVSFYNNEISEKSEIFDDQFSVERPDGSNFTLKIRSTKLEDSAMYFCASSEQTYEQYFGPGTRLTVT.

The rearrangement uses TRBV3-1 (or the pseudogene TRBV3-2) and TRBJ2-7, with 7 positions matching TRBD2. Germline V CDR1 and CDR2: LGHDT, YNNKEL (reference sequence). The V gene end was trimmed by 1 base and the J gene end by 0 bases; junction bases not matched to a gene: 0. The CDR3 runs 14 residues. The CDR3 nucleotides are TGTGCCAGCAGCCAAGGCGGGGGCTCCTACGAGCAGTACTTC. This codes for CASSQGGGSYEQYF.

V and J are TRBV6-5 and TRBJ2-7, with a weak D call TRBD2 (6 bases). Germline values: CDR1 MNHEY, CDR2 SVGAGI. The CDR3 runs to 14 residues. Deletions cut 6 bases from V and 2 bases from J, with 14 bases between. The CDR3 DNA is TGTGCCAGCAGGAAAAGCTCGGGGGCCTACGAGCAGTACTTC. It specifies CASRKSSGAYEQYF.

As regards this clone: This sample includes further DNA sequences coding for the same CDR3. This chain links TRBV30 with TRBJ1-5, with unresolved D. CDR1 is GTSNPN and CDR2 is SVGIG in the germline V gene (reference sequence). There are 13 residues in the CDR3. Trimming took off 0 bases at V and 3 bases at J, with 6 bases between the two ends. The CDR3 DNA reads TGTGCCTGGAGTGTACGGGACAATCAGCCCCAGCATTTT. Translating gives CAWSVRDNQPQHF. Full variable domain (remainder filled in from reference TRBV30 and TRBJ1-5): SQTIHQWPATLVQPVGSPLSLECTVEGTSNPNLYWYRQAAGRGLQLLFYSVGIGQISSEVPQNLSASRPQDRQFILSSKKLLLSDSGFYLCAWSVRDNQPQHFGDGTRLSIL.

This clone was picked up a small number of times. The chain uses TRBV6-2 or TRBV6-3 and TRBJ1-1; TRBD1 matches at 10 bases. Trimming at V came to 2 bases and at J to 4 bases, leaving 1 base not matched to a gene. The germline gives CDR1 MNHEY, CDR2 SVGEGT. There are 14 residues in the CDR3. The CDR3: CASSYGTGATEAFF. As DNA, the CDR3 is TGTGCCAGCAGTTACGGGACAGGGGCCACTGAAGCTTTCTTT.

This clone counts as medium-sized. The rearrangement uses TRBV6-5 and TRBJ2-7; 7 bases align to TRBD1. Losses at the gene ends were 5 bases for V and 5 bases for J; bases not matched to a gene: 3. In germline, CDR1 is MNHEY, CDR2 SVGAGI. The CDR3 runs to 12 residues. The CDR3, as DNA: TGTGCCAGCAGTAACAGGGGAGACGAGCAGTACTTC. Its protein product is CASSNRGDEQYF.